Listed below are T cell receptor beta chains from one sample, sequenced in a study of cytomegalovirus exposure and HLA in healthy donors. Sequencing used immunoSEQ multiplex PCR; TCRdb keeps in-frame clones, though not all of them. The sample lists 150,000 or so clones; around two thirds were seen once. Sequencing was carried out using PBMCs. These TCRs come from a man in his thirties or forties in good health and CMV-seropositive. Both conserved end residues are part of each CDR3. The size field is filled for only some rows; it gives once, few, many or a size class.

V gene: TRBV27
J gene: TRBJ2-7
clone size: NA
CDR3 protein: CASSFQSGTGAADSYEQYF

V gene: TRBV28
J gene: TRBJ2-7
clone size: NA
CDR3 protein: CASTKGLAGWTYEQYF

V gene: TRBV19
J gene: TRBJ1-1
clone size: NA
CDR3 protein: CASSIAIPPTEAFF

V gene: TRBV18
J gene: TRBJ2-1
clone size: NA
CDR3 protein: CASSPPAGGSYNEQFF

V gene: TRBV5-1
J gene: TRBJ2-2
clone size: NA
CDR3 protein: CASSLGQATGELFF

V gene: TRBV27
J gene: TRBJ2-3
clone size: once
CDR3 protein: CASSTSGRDTQYF

V gene: TRBV6-1
J gene: TRBJ2-3
clone size: NA
CDR3 protein: CASSGTGAVTDTQYF

V gene: TRBV25-1
J gene: TRBJ1-1
clone size: NA
CDR3 protein: CASSGLTGVNTEAFF

V gene: TRBV15
J gene: TRBJ2-3
clone size: once
CDR3 protein: CATSRDPVGRGPTDTQYF

V gene: TRBV5-1
J gene: TRBJ2-4
clone size: NA
CDR3 protein: CASSTGTGARTNIQYF

V gene: TRBV7-8
J gene: TRBJ2-2
clone size: NA
CDR3 protein: CASIPGLAGSTGELFF

V gene: TRBV5-1
J gene: NA
clone size: NA
CDR3 protein: CASSLGGGPEQYF

V gene: TRBV7-9
J gene: TRBJ1-3
clone size: NA
CDR3 protein: CASSRQYGNTIYF

V gene: TRBV28
J gene: TRBJ2-7
clone size: NA
CDR3 protein: CASGATGGFYEQYF

V gene: TRBV28
J gene: TRBJ2-3
clone size: NA
CDR3 protein: CASKLAEVTDTQYF

V gene: TRBV6-4
J gene: TRBJ2-7
clone size: once
CDR3 protein: CASSEEGLDHYEQYF

V gene: TRBV5-1
J gene: TRBJ1-1
clone size: NA
CDR3 protein: CASSLPNDRGSEAFF

V gene: TRBV2
J gene: TRBJ2-3
clone size: NA
CDR3 protein: CASSEVPTSTDTQYF

V gene: TRBV7-2
J gene: TRBJ1-2
clone size: NA
CDR3 protein: CASSLERRGSYGYTF

V gene: TRBV27
J gene: TRBJ2-7
clone size: NA
CDR3 protein: CASSLSTVVADYEQYF

V gene: TRBV4-1
J gene: TRBJ1-5
clone size: NA
CDR3 protein: CASSQGQGEQPQHF

V gene: TRBV19
J gene: TRBJ2-2
clone size: NA
CDR3 protein: CASSTETTTGELFF

V gene: TRBV7-9
J gene: TRBJ2-7
clone size: NA
CDR3 protein: CASEGLAGNEQYF

V gene: TRBV6-1
J gene: TRBJ1-1
clone size: NA
CDR3 protein: CASSSAGLGNTEAFF

V gene: TRBV30
J gene: TRBJ1-1
clone size: NA
CDR3 protein: CAWSFQGAMNTEAFF

V gene: TRBV5-1
J gene: TRBJ2-7
clone size: NA
CDR3 protein: CASSLTSLAVSTYEQYF

V gene: TRBV6-1
J gene: TRBJ2-7
clone size: NA
CDR3 protein: CASSEQGGYYEQYF

V gene: TRBV13
J gene: TRBJ2-7
clone size: NA
CDR3 protein: CASSLGRQGAHEQYF

V gene: TRBV5-1
J gene: NA
clone size: NA
CDR3 protein: CASSPYGRSYEQYF

V gene: TRBV9
J gene: TRBJ2-5
clone size: NA
CDR3 protein: CASSGNRGGRETQYF

V gene: TRBV7-2
J gene: TRBJ2-5
clone size: NA
CDR3 protein: CASSFRGLLQETQYF